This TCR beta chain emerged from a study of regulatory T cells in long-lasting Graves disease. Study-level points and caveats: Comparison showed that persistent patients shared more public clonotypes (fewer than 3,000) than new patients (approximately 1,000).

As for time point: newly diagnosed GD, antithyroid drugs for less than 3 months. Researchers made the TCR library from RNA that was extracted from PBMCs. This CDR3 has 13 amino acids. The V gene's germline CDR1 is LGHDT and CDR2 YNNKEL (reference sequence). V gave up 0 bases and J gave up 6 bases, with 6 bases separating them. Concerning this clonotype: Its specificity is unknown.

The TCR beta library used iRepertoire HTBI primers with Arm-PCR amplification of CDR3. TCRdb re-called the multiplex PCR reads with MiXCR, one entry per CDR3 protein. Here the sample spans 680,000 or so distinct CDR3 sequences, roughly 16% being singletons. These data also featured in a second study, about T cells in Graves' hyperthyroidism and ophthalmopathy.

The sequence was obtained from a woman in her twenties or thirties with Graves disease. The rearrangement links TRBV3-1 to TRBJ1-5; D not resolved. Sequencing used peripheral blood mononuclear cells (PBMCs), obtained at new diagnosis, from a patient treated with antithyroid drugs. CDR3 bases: TGTGCCAGCAGCCAAGATCCCCGTCAGCCCCAGCATTTT. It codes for CASSQDPRQPQHF.